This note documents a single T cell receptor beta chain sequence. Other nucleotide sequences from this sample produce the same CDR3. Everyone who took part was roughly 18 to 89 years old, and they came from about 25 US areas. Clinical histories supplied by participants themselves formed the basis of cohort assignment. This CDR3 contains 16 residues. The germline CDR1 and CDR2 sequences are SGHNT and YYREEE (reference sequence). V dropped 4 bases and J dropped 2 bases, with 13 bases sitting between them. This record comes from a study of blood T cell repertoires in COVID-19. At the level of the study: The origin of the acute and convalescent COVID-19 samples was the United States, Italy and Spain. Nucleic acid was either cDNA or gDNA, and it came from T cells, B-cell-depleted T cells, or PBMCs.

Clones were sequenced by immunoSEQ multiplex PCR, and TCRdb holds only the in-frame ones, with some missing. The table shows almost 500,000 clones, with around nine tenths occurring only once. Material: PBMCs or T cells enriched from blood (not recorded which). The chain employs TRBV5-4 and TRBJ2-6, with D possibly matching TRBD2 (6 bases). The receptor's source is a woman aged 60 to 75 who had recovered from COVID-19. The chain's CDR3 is CASSPFGGAGANVLTF. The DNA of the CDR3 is TGTGCCAGCAGCCCATTCGGAGGGGCTGGGGCCAACGTCCTGACTTTC.